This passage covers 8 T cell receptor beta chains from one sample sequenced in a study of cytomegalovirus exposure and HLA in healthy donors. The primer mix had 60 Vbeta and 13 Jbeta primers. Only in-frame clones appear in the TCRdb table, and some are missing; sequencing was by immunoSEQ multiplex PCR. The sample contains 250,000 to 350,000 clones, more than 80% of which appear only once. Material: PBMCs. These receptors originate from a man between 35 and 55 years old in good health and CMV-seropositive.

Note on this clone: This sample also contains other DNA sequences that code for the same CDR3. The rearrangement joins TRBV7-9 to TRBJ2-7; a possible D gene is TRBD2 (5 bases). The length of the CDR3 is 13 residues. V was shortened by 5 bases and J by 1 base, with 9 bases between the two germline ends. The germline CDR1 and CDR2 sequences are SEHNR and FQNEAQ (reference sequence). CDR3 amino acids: CASSPPGSYEQYF. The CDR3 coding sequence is TGTGCCAGCAGCCCTCCGGGGTCCTACGAGCAGTACTTC.

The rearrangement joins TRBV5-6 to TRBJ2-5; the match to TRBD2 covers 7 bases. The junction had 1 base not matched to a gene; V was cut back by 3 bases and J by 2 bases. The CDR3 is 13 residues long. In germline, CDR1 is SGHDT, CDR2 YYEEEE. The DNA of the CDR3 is TGTGCCAGCAGCTGGACTAGACAAGAGACCCAGTACTTC. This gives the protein CASSWTRQETQYF.

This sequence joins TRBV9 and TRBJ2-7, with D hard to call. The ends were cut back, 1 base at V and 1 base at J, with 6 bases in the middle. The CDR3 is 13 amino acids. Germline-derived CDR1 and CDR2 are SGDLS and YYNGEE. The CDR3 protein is CASSVSGSYEQYF. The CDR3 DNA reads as TGTGCCAGCAGCGTATCAGGATCCTACGAGCAGTACTTC.

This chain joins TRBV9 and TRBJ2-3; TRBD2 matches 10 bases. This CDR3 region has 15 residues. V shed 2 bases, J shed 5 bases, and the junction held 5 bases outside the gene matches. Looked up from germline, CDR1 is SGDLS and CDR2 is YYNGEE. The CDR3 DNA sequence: TGTGCCAGCAGCGTCCGAGCGGGAGGGTTAGATACGCAGTATTTT. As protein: CASSVRAGGLDTQYF.

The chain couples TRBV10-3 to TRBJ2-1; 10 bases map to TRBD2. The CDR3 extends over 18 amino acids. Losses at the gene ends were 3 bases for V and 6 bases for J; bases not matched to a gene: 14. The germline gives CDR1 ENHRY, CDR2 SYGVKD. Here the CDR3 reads CAISDPGLASRGANEQFF. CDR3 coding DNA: TGTGCCATCAGTGACCCGGGACTAGCGTCCCGAGGTGCCAATGAGCAGTTCTTC.

DNA for the CDR3: TGCGCCAGCAGTACGACTAGCGGGCGCTCCACCGGGGAGCTGTTTTTT. It yields the protein CASSTTSGRSTGELFF. The chain joins TRBV5-1 to TRBJ2-2; the match to TRBD2 covers 10 bases. CDR1 and CDR2 from the germline V gene are SGHRS and YFSETQ. The junction had 8 bases not matched to a gene; V was cut back by 5 bases and J by 4 bases. The CDR3 has 16 residues.

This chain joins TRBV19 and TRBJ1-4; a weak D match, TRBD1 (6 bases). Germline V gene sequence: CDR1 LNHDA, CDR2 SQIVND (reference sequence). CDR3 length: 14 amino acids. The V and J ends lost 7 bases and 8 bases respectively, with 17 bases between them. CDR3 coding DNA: TGTGCCAGTAACAGGGCCGGCTGGGACGAAAAACTGTTTTTT. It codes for CASNRAGWDEKLFF.

The CDR3 nucleotides read TGTGCCAGCAGTTTTGGCGGGAGCGCCACCTACGAGCAGTACTTC. Translation: CASSFGGSATYEQYF. V is TRBV28 and J is TRBJ2-7, with TRBD2 matching 7 bases. CDR1 is MDHEN, CDR2 SYDVKM, per germline. V shed 3 bases and J 2 bases; nucleotides not matched to a gene: 7. The CDR3 has 15 amino acids. Based on the CDR3 plus reference TRBV28 and TRBJ2-7, the full variable domain is DVKVTQSSRYLVKRTGEKVFLECVQDMDHENMFWYRQDPGLGLRLIYFSYDVKMKEKGDIPEGYSVSREKKERFSLILESASTNQTSMYLCASSFGGSATYEQYFGPGTRLTVT.